This T cell receptor (beta chain) was found in a study of Ad26.COV2.S vaccination and SARS-CoV-2 variants. About the research overall: Donor participated within the Ad26.COV2.S arm of the COV1001 trial. General study results and limits: Substantial breadth was reportedly displayed by spike-specific CD8+ and CD4+ T cell responses after vaccination.

The repertoire was sequenced with immunoSEQ multiplex PCR; TCRdb's copy has only in-frame clones and lacks some. This table has about 320,000 clones, about 86% appearing once. Treatment here: over 15 received Ad26.COV2.S at low or high dose, single or two shots; 5 received placebo; per-sample allocation not given. Material that was analyzed had been drawn on day 63 after the first vaccine or placebo injection. Donation came from an adult in Boston who was aged 18-55 years. Notes on this clone: As yet, its antigen is unknown.

The sample in question was peripheral blood, obtained in a trial of Ad26.COV2.S vaccine versus placebo. This sequence originates from a person aged 18-60 years who received the Ad26.COV2.S COVID-19 vaccine or a placebo.

The CDR3 reads CASSLENPGLSSPRGYTF. The CDR3 DNA is TGTGCCAGCAGCTTAGAGAATCCAGGACTAAGCTCACCTAGGGGCTACACCTTC. This chain connects TRBV11-3 to TRBJ1-2; D unresolved. With 0 bases removed from V and 8 bases from J, the gap between germline ends came to 25 bases. Germline V lookup: CDR1 SGHNT, CDR2 YENEEA. The CDR3 is 18 residues long.